This T cell receptor (beta chain) was found in a study of T cells in Graves' hyperthyroidism and ophthalmopathy. Points from the study as a whole: Most thyroid clonotypes expanded above 0.001 appeared in blood too. The model's output predicted ophthalmopathy at a median of 6.5 months prior to onset.

Germline CDR1 and CDR2: SGHAT and FQNNGV. The CDR3 covers 16 residues. V trimming: 4 bases; J trimming: 6 bases; junction bases outside the gene matches: 7. Authors of the study amplified TCR beta CDR3 regions from RNA transcripts. An initial round of RT-PCR targeting the TCR CDR3 relied on the HTBI primer set. TCRdb reanalysed the multiplex PCR reads using MiXCR and keeps one entry per CDR3 protein. The sample contains about 500,000 distinct CDR3 sequences, roughly 15% of which appear only once. This clonotype has a count of ten or more. Its antigen is currently unknown. It was uncontrolled infection, other autoimmune disease, pregnancy or lactation that excluded patients. The study based diagnoses on clinical symptoms, serum thyroxine and TRAb, thyroid ultrasound and orbital computed tomography.

The chain carries TRBV11-2 and TRBJ2-2; 11 positions match TRBD2. The source material was blood. The receptor was derived from a woman in her twenties or thirties with Graves' ophthalmopathy. CDR3 in DNA: TGTGCCAGCAGCTCGTATAGCGGGAGGGCGCCCGGGGAGCTGTTTTTT. This sequence encodes CASSSYSGRAPGELFF.